These T cell receptor beta chains were read from a single sample in a study of blood T cell repertoires in COVID-19. TCRdb keeps only in-frame clones here, not all; method: immunoSEQ multiplex PCR. The data hold 150,000 to 200,000 clones, with around 83% observed a single time. Sequenced input: peripheral blood. The receptors originated from a woman in her 70s with COVID-19, enrolled during active disease. Both conserved end residues are part of each CDR3. The D gene is left open where the match is weak. Rows may omit the clone size; those that give it use once, few, many or a size class.

TRBJ2-1	TRBD2	TRBV19	once	TGTGCCAGTAGTACGGGACTAGCGGGCATTAATGAGCAGTTCTTC	CASSTGLAGINEQFF
TRBJ2-7	-	TRBV5-1	-	TGCGCCAGCAGCTTGGATGCACAGGGGGGGTCCTACGAGCAGTACTTC	CASSLDAQGGSYEQYF
TRBJ2-1	TRBD2	TRBV18	-	TGTGCCAGCTCACCCCCCCCCACTAGCGGGAGATCCCCCGTACGGAGCAATGAGCAGTTCTTC	CASSPPPTSGRSPVRSNEQFF
TRBJ2-7	TRBD2	TRBV2	-	TGTGCCAGCAGTGACTTGGGACTAGCGGGAGGAGCGTACGAGCAGTACTTC	CASSDLGLAGGAYEQYF
TRBJ2-2	-	TRBV12-5	few	TGTGCTAGTGCCTCGAACACCGGGGAGCTGTTTTTT	CASASNTGELFF
TRBJ2-7	-	TRBV10-3	-	TGTGCCATCAGTGAGAGACAGGAGACCTACGAGCAGTACTTC	CAISERQETYEQYF
TRBJ2-1	-	TRBV7-2	-	TGTGCCAGCAGCTTAGTAACTGCGAATGAGCAGTTCTTC	CASSLVTANEQFF
TRBJ2-5	-	TRBV7-3	-	TGTGCCAGCAGCTCAAGCCCCCGACAGAGGAGAGAGACCCAGTACTTC	CASSSSPRQRRETQYF
TRBJ1-2	-	TRBV27	-	TGTGCCAGCAGTTCCTCACAATCCCGACAGTCTAACTATGGCTACACCTTC	CASSSSQSRQSNYGYTF
TRBJ1-5	TRBD1	TRBV7-2	-	TGTGCCAGCAGCGGACAGGGCCCCAATAGCAATCAGCCCCAGCATTTT	CASSGQGPNSNQPQHF
TRBJ2-1	TRBD1	TRBV20-1	-	TGCAGTGCTAGTGGGGACAGCGATAATGAGCAGTTCTTC	CSASGDSDNEQFF
TRBJ1-1	TRBD1	TRBV6-5	-	TGTGCCAGCAGTTACGGGACAGGGGCTTTCTTT	CASSYGTGAFF
TRBJ2-7	TRBD2	TRBV3-1/TRBV3-2	once	TGTGCCAGCAGCCCTAGCGGACCCAGCTCCTACGAGCAGTACTTC	CASSPSGPSSYEQYF
TRBJ2-1	-	TRBV6-2/TRBV6-3	-	TGTGCCAGCAGTTACCCTAGTGAGCAGTTCTTC	CASSYPSEQFF
TRBJ2-4	TRBD2	TRBV13	-	TGTGCCAGCAGCGAAGAGGGTTGGTTTGGCGGGAGGGCTAAAAACATTCAGTACTTC	CASSEEGWFGGRAKNIQYF
TRBJ2-3	TRBD2	TRBV27	-	TGTGCCAGCAGTTTATGGCTAGCGGGAGCAGATACGCAGTATTTT	CASSLWLAGADTQYF
TRBJ2-7	-	TRBV6-6	few	TGTGCCAGCGCGGTAGCCTACGAGCAGTACTTC	CASAVAYEQYF